These 17 T cell receptor beta chains came from one sample sequenced in a study of T-cell memory formation after mild COVID-19 (dated by TCRdb to the early 2020s). The library relied on 5' RACE. Sequencer: Illumina NovaSeq 6000. The raw public reads went through TCRdb reprocessing: fastp at Q25, MiXCR clone calling, in-frame beta chains kept. Entries that share a CDR3 protein sequence are merged under the most common genes and DNA. This sample lists about 340,000 distinct CDR3 sequences; 15% to 20% were detected once. Approximately 20% of the sample is held by the ten biggest clonotypes. The sequenced sample consisted of PBMCs or a T cell subset sorted from them (not recorded which). The source of these receptors is a man aged 18-30 years who had mild COVID-19 (a few samples of this study predate the infection). The sample titles of this study are shuffled in the database, so cell type and time point are left out; the donor was told from shared clones.

This clonotype was picked up many times. The gene calls are TRBV4-3 and TRBJ1-2, with TRBD1 matching 9 bases. V gave up 1 base and J gave up 4 bases; unmatched junction bases: 4. This CDR3 region has 15 residues. The germline gives CDR1 LGHNA, CDR2 YSLEER. In nucleotides, the CDR3 is TGCGCCAGCAGCCAAGTGGGGACAGGGTTCTATGGCTACACCTTC. Translation gives CASSQVGTGFYGYTF.

This clonotype was seen a single time. The V call is TRBV7-6, the J call TRBJ2-2, with 8 bases fitting TRBD1. The CDR3 runs 16 residues. The ends lost 1 base at V and 7 bases at J; junction bases unmatched: 8. The germline V gene encodes CDR1 SGHVS and CDR2 FNYEAQ. Here the CDR3 reads CASSLVAGGAGGELFF. In DNA, the CDR3 is TGTGCCAGCAGCTTAGTTGCAGGGGGCGCGGGCGGGGAGCTGTTTTTT.

In regard to this clonotype: Compared with germline, one end of the junction differs, possibly owing to a read error. This chain links TRBV24-1 with TRBJ2-2, with D possibly TRBD2 on 5 matching bases. The CDR3 consists of 12 residues. In germline, CDR1 is KGHDR, CDR2 SFDVKD. The CDR3 nucleotides read TGTGCCACCAGTGATGGCACCGGGGAGCTGATTTTT. It is translated as CATSDGTGELIF.

This clonotype was detected a few times. This chain uses TRBV20-1 with TRBJ2-3; a weak D match, TRBD1 (5 bases). There are 14 residues in the CDR3. The V gene's germline CDR1 is DFQATT and CDR2 SNEGSKA (reference sequence). Deletions cut 0 bases from V and 6 bases from J, with 13 bases between. The CDR3 loop is CSARDRVGRDTQYF. In nucleotides, the CDR3 is TGCAGTGCTAGAGATCGCGTGGGGCGCGATACGCAGTATTTT.

Notes on this clonotype: The conserved final phenylalanine or tryptophan is absent from the CDR3, which likely points to a read error. The DNA is omitted, as the CDR3 cannot be located on it reliably, and the CDR3 follows TCRdb's listing. This sequence joins TRBV10-3 and TRBJ1-1; the tabulated D call, TRBD1, remains unverified against the DNA. The CDR3 totals 13 residues, both ends included. Germline loops: CDR1 ENHRY, CDR2 SYGVKD. Here the CDR3 reads CAIRNGDSPGTTL.

This clonotype has ten or more counts. The CDR3 loop is CASRETGSDTQYF. The CDR3 region has the DNA TGTGCCAGCAGAGAAACAGGGTCAGATACGCAGTATTTT. This chain joins TRBV12-3 or TRBV12-4 and TRBJ2-3, with D perhaps TRBD1 (6 bases). V was clipped by 6 bases and J by 4 bases, with 11 bases between them. The length of the CDR3 is 13 residues.

The rearrangement joins TRBV10-3 to TRBJ2-1; TRBD2 matches 9 bases. The V and J ends lost 6 bases and 7 bases, in that order; junction bases with no gene match: 7. The CDR3 spans 14 residues. Germline loops: CDR1 ENHRY, CDR2 SYGVKD. CDR3 protein: CAIRAGGLTNEQFF. CDR3 DNA: TGTGCCATCAGAGCGGGGGGACTTACGAATGAGCAGTTCTTC.

The rearrangement joins TRBV5-1 to TRBJ2-1; perhaps D is TRBD1 or TRBD2 (5 bases each). The CDR3 is 16 residues long. V dropped 0 bases and J dropped 4 bases, with 14 bases sitting between them. Germline V gene sequence: CDR1 SGHRS, CDR2 YFSETQ. The CDR3 DNA sequence: TGCGCCAGCAGCTTGGCGGGGCATCTCGTTTACAATGAGCAGTTCTTC. Translated, it gives CASSLAGHLVYNEQFF.

This clonotype was seen more than once but under ten times. The genes are TRBV4-3 and TRBJ2-7, with TRBD2 matching 9 bases. Trimming at V came to 4 bases and at J to 2 bases, leaving 12 bases not matched to a gene. The CDR3 has 17 amino acids. The germline CDR1 and CDR2 sequences are LGHNA and YSLEER. CDR3 sequence (DNA): TGCGCCAGCAGCCCCGGACTAGCGACCGGGATAGCCTACGAGCAGTACGTC. This codes for CASSPGLATGIAYEQYV.

The chain joins TRBV11-2 to TRBJ2-7; a weak D match, TRBD1 (7 bases). Trimming shortened V by 0 bases and J by 4 bases, and 19 bases separated the two germline ends. Germline values: CDR1 SGHAT, CDR2 FQNNGV. CDR3 length: 17 residues. Here the CDR3 reads CASSLDSGQVVVYEQYF. CDR3 DNA: TGTGCCAGCAGCTTAGATAGCGGACAGGTAGTAGTGTACGAGCAGTACTTC.

A few counts support this clonotype. The V call is TRBV2, the J call TRBJ1-5; a possible D gene is TRBD1 (6 bases). The CDR3 extends over 14 amino acids. Germline V lookup: CDR1 SNHLY, CDR2 FYNNEI. Trimming left V 5 bases short and J 7 bases short, with 15 bases between. The CDR3 region has the DNA TGTGCCAGCAGTTCACAGGGCTTTGACCAGCCCCAGCATTTT. Its translation: CASSSQGFDQPQHF. The full variable domain, with the rest looked up from reference TRBV2 and TRBJ1-5, is EPEVTQTPSHQVTQMGQEVILRCVPISNHLYFYWYRQILGQKVEFLVSFYNNEISEKSEIFDDQFSVERPDGSNFTLKIRSTKLEDSAMYFCASSSQGFDQPQHFGDGTRLSIL.

This clonotype came up a few times. This chain joins TRBV6-5 and TRBJ1-1, with a possible D match to TRBD1 (6 bases). Germline loops: CDR1 MNHEY, CDR2 SVGAGI. The length of the CDR3 is 16 residues. The V gene lost 0 bases and the J gene lost 5 bases, with 16 bases spanning the gap. The CDR3 sequence: CASSYSSVGGRTEAFF. In DNA form, the CDR3 reads TGTGCCAGCAGTTACTCCTCGGTCGGGGGGCGGACTGAAGCTTTCTTT.

V gene TRBV12-3 or TRBV12-4 combines with J gene TRBJ2-5, with 8 bases matching TRBD2. The CDR3 is 18 amino acids. The trim removed 4 bases at V and 4 bases at J, leaving 17 bases unmatched. CDR3 DNA sequence: TGTGCCAGCAGTTCCCCTATCGTGATAGCGGGGAGCCCAGAGACCCAGTACTTC. Translating gives CASSSPIVIAGSPETQYF.

This clonotype turned up a few times. This chain links TRBV6-5 with TRBJ2-1; possibly TRBD1 for D (6 bases). This CDR3 contains 12 residues. Germline CDR1 and CDR2: MNHEY and SVGAGI. V lost 2 bases to trimming and J lost 9 bases, with 8 bases between them. The CDR3 DNA reads as TGTGCCAGCAGTTACGGACAGACTGAGCAGTTCTTC. Translated: CASSYGQTEQFF.

This clonotype occurred a few times. The chain's CDR3 is CASSILAARTDTQYF. The DNA of the CDR3 is TGTGCCAGCAGCATTCTAGCGGCCCGCACAGATACGCAGTATTTT. The J gene is TRBJ2-3, the V gene TRBV7-9; 7 bases fit TRBD2. V lost 5 bases, J lost 1 base, and 6 bases stayed unmatched. This CDR3 has 15 amino acids. Germline loops: CDR1 SEHNR, CDR2 FQNEAQ (reference sequence).

CDR3: CASSPAYRGTAKNIQYF. CDR3 nucleotide sequence: TGTGCCAGCTCACCAGCATACAGGGGGACGGCCAAAAACATTCAGTACTTC. The chain combines TRBV18 with TRBJ2-4; 8 bases match TRBD1. Per the germline V gene, CDR1 is KGHSH and CDR2 is LQKENI. With 2 bases clipped from V and 1 base from J, the junction kept 7 bases outside the gene matches. The CDR3 totals 17 residues.

This clonotype was counted only a few times. The chain combines TRBV24-1 with TRBJ2-5; D assignment may be TRBD1 or TRBD2 (5 bases each). The germline V gene encodes CDR1 KGHDR and CDR2 SFDVKD. This CDR3 is built from 14 residues. V dropped 5 bases and J dropped 5 bases, with 14 bases sitting between them. CDR3 in amino acids: CATSAGQPGETQYF. CDR3 in DNA: TGTGCCACCAGTGCCGGACAACCGGGGGAGACCCAGTACTTC.